This is a list of T cell receptor beta chains from one sample in a study of blood T cell dynamics during melanoma immunotherapy. Profiled with immunoSEQ multiplex PCR; TCRdb holds only in-frame clones, not every one. The data contain around 10,000 clones, roughly 83% of them seen just once; the ten biggest clones take up about a fifth. The sample was blood, taken from a patient treated with checkpoint blockade. These receptors originate from a human donor with melanoma. The CDR3 runs from the conserved cysteine through the conserved F or W. Fields, in order: clone size, J gene, D gene, V gene, CDR3 protein, CDR3 DNA. The D gene is left open where the match is weak. Clone size is not always given. Where it is, it says once, few, many or a class for expanded clones.

clone size: .
J gene: TRBJ2-5
D gene: .
V gene: TRBV9
CDR3 protein: CASSVGVSKEETQYF
CDR3 DNA: TGTGCCAGCAGCGTAGGGGTCTCCAAAGAGGAGACCCAGTACTTC

clone size: .
J gene: TRBJ2-3
D gene: .
V gene: TRBV10-2
CDR3 protein: CASLSLSLSTDTQYF
CDR3 DNA: TGCGCCAGCCTCTCCCTCAGTCTTAGCACAGATACGCAGTATTTT

clone size: .
J gene: TRBJ1-3
D gene: .
V gene: TRBV4-3
CDR3 protein: CASSQMTGAGNTIYF
CDR3 DNA: TGCGCCAGCAGCCAAATGACAGGAGCGGGAAACACCATATATTTT

clone size: once
J gene: TRBJ2-7
D gene: .
V gene: TRBV28
CDR3 protein: CASSFGLGSYEQYF
CDR3 DNA: TGTGCCAGCAGTTTCGGACTCGGCTCCTACGAGCAGTACTTC

clone size: .
J gene: TRBJ1-1
D gene: .
V gene: TRBV2
CDR3 protein: CASSAGAGWNTEAFF
CDR3 DNA: TGTGCCAGCAGTGCTGGGGCAGGGTGGAACACTGAAGCTTTCTTT

clone size: once
J gene: TRBJ1-6
D gene: TRBD1
V gene: TRBV6-4
CDR3 protein: CASSVTTGVNSPLHF
CDR3 DNA: TGTGCCAGCAGTGTCACGACAGGGGTGAATTCACCCCTCCACTTT

clone size: .
J gene: TRBJ1-4
D gene: TRBD1
V gene: TRBV2
CDR3 protein: CASSEAGVRQGTNEKLFF
CDR3 DNA: TGTGCCAGCAGTGAAGCGGGAGTTCGACAGGGGACTAATGAAAAACTGTTTTTT

clone size: .
J gene: TRBJ2-5
D gene: TRBD2
V gene: TRBV7-8
CDR3 protein: CASSLALTSGTAETQYF
CDR3 DNA: TGTGCCAGCAGCTTAGCGCTAACTAGCGGGACAGCAGAGACCCAGTACTTC

clone size: .
J gene: TRBJ2-4
D gene: .
V gene: TRBV5-6
CDR3 protein: CASSKILREGAKNIQYF
CDR3 DNA: TGTGCCAGCAGCAAGATCCTCAGGGAAGGGGCCAAAAACATTCAGTACTTC

clone size: .
J gene: TRBJ1-2
D gene: .
V gene: TRBV6-1
CDR3 protein: CASSEGQGFYGYTF
CDR3 DNA: TGTGCCAGCAGTGAAGGTCAAGGGTTCTATGGCTACACCTTC

clone size: .
J gene: TRBJ1-2
D gene: .
V gene: TRBV5-5
CDR3 protein: CASSPQQGIIIGYTF
CDR3 DNA: TGTGCCAGCAGCCCTCAACAGGGAATTATAATTGGCTACACCTTC

clone size: .
J gene: TRBJ2-7
D gene: TRBD2
V gene: TRBV18
CDR3 protein: CASSPLAGARLDEQYF
CDR3 DNA: TGTGCCAGCTCACCCCTAGCGGGAGCCCGTCTGGACGAGCAGTACTTC

clone size: .
J gene: TRBJ1-1
D gene: .
V gene: TRBV20-1
CDR3 protein: CRGGKPTEAFF
CDR3 DNA: TGCAGGGGGGGGAAACCCACTGAAGCTTTCTTT

clone size: .
J gene: TRBJ1-1
D gene: .
V gene: TRBV19
CDR3 protein: CASSAGTGMNTEAFF
CDR3 DNA: TGTGCCAGTAGTGCCGGGACCGGTATGAACACTGAAGCTTTCTTT

clone size: .
J gene: TRBJ1-2
D gene: .
V gene: TRBV4-1
CDR3 protein: CASSQYEESNYGYTF
CDR3 DNA: TGCGCCAGCAGCCAATACGAAGAATCTAACTATGGCTACACCTTC

clone size: once
J gene: TRBJ2-1
D gene: TRBD2
V gene: TRBV4-1
CDR3 protein: CASSQDIGTSGRNEQFF
CDR3 DNA: TGCGCCAGCAGCCAAGATATTGGGACTAGCGGGAGGAATGAGCAGTTCTTC

clone size: .
J gene: TRBJ2-1
D gene: TRBD1
V gene: TRBV6-7
CDR3 protein: CASSYEIRQGSYNEQFF
CDR3 DNA: TGTGCCAGCAGTTACGAAATCCGACAGGGATCCTACAATGAGCAGTTCTTC

clone size: .
J gene: TRBJ1-2
D gene: .
V gene: TRBV7-8
CDR3 protein: CASSLRDFRRGYTF
CDR3 DNA: TGTGCCAGCAGCTTACGGGACTTTCGGCGGGGCTACACCTTC

clone size: few
J gene: TRBJ1-1
D gene: TRBD1
V gene: TRBV7-2
CDR3 protein: CASSLVGQGGTEAFF
CDR3 DNA: TGTGCCAGCAGCTTAGTCGGACAGGGGGGCACTGAAGCTTTCTTT

clone size: .
J gene: TRBJ1-5
D gene: .
V gene: TRBV6-6
CDR3 protein: CASTEVSNQPQHF
CDR3 DNA: TGTGCCAGCACGGAGGTTAGCAATCAGCCCCAGCATTTT

clone size: .
J gene: TRBJ1-5
D gene: .
V gene: TRBV29-1
CDR3 protein: CSVGLEGIRNQPQHF
CDR3 DNA: TGCAGCGTTGGCTTAGAAGGGATACGCAATCAGCCCCAGCATTTT

clone size: once
J gene: TRBJ2-4
D gene: TRBD2
V gene: TRBV5-5
CDR3 protein: CASSLTVAGRSDIQYF
CDR3 DNA: TGTGCCAGCAGCTTGACGGTAGCGGGAAGAAGTGACATTCAGTACTTC

clone size: .
J gene: TRBJ2-3
D gene: TRBD2
V gene: TRBV5-8
CDR3 protein: CASSRGGPTDTQYF
CDR3 DNA: TGTGCCAGCAGCCGGGGGGGGCCCACAGATACGCAGTATTTT

clone size: .
J gene: TRBJ2-6
D gene: .
V gene: TRBV19
CDR3 protein: CASSSASSGANVLTF
CDR3 DNA: TGTGCCAGTAGTTCGGCAAGCTCTGGGGCCAACGTCCTGACTTTC

clone size: .
J gene: TRBJ1-2
D gene: .
V gene: TRBV28
CDR3 protein: CASSFMGDHYGYTF
CDR3 DNA: TGTGCCAGCAGTTTCATGGGTGATCACTATGGCTACACCTTC

clone size: few
J gene: TRBJ2-7
D gene: .
V gene: TRBV2
CDR3 protein: CASQYSEQYF
CDR3 DNA: TGTGCCAGCCAATACAGCGAGCAGTACTTC

clone size: .
J gene: TRBJ2-2
D gene: .
V gene: TRBV2
CDR3 protein: CASSESGGRVTGELFF
CDR3 DNA: TGTGCCAGCAGTGAATCAGGGGGGCGCGTCACCGGGGAGCTGTTTTTT

clone size: large
J gene: TRBJ1-1
D gene: .
V gene: TRBV28
CDR3 protein: CASSPGRHTEAFF
CDR3 DNA: TGTGCCAGTAGCCCTGGGAGACACACTGAAGCTTTCTTT

clone size: .
J gene: TRBJ2-2
D gene: TRBD2
V gene: TRBV4-2
CDR3 protein: CASSTSGGANTGELFF
CDR3 DNA: TGTGCCAGCAGCACTAGCGGGGGGGCCAACACCGGGGAGCTGTTTTTT

clone size: .
J gene: TRBJ1-5
D gene: TRBD1
V gene: TRBV6-5
CDR3 protein: CASSPTRQGLRPQHF
CDR3 DNA: TGTGCCAGCAGCCCGACCCGACAGGGTTTAAGGCCCCAGCATTTT

clone size: once
J gene: TRBJ1-4
D gene: .
V gene: TRBV4-1
CDR3 protein: CASSQDKLATNEKLFF
CDR3 DNA: TGCGCCAGCAGCCAAGACAAGCTCGCAACTAATGAAAAACTGTTTTTT

clone size: .
J gene: TRBJ1-2
D gene: .
V gene: TRBV13
CDR3 protein: CASSYGTLYGYTF
CDR3 DNA: TGTGCCAGCAGTTACGGGACACTCTATGGCTACACCTTC

clone size: .
J gene: TRBJ1-6
D gene: TRBD1
V gene: TRBV5-1
CDR3 protein: CASSGDSYNSPLHF
CDR3 DNA: TGCGCCAGCAGTGGGGACAGTTATAATTCACCCCTCCACTTT

clone size: .
J gene: TRBJ1-2
D gene: .
V gene: TRBV7-3
CDR3 protein: CASSPGPQSYGYTF
CDR3 DNA: TGTGCCAGCAGCCCGGGACCACAGAGTTATGGCTACACCTTC

clone size: .
J gene: TRBJ1-6
D gene: TRBD1
V gene: TRBV7-2
CDR3 protein: CASSLGGQGGSPLHF
CDR3 DNA: TGTGCCAGCAGCTTAGGGGGACAGGGCGGTTCACCCCTCCACTTT

clone size: .
J gene: TRBJ2-3
D gene: TRBD2
V gene: TRBV11-2
CDR3 protein: CASSFGTSGRDTQYF
CDR3 DNA: TGTGCCAGCAGCTTCGGGACTAGCGGGAGAGATACGCAGTATTTT

clone size: .
J gene: TRBJ1-1
D gene: .
V gene: TRBV4-1
CDR3 protein: CASSQEPGHTTNTEAFF
CDR3 DNA: TGCGCCAGCAGCCAAGAACCAGGGCACACGACTAACACTGAAGCTTTCTTT

clone size: once
J gene: TRBJ1-2
D gene: .
V gene: TRBV28
CDR3 protein: CASSLRGAYGYTF
CDR3 DNA: TGTGCCAGCAGTTTACGGGGGGCCTATGGCTACACCTTC

clone size: few
J gene: TRBJ2-5
D gene: TRBD1
V gene: TRBV7-9
CDR3 protein: CASSFSGTAGGETQYF
CDR3 DNA: TGTGCCAGCAGCTTCTCCGGGACAGCCGGAGGCGAGACCCAGTACTTC

clone size: once
J gene: TRBJ1-6
D gene: TRBD1
V gene: TRBV7-9
CDR3 protein: CASSLAGTGEDSPLHF
CDR3 DNA: TGTGCCAGCAGCTTAGCGGGGACAGGGGAAGATTCACCCCTCCACTTT

clone size: .
J gene: TRBJ2-1
D gene: TRBD1
V gene: TRBV18
CDR3 protein: CASSLQGASRGNEQFF
CDR3 DNA: TGTGCCAGCTCACTCCAGGGGGCATCTCGGGGCAATGAGCAGTTCTTC

clone size: .
J gene: TRBJ1-4
D gene: TRBD1
V gene: TRBV25-1
CDR3 protein: CASSGLDRGREKLFF
CDR3 DNA: TGTGCCAGCAGTGGCTTGGACAGGGGGCGTGAAAAACTGTTTTTT

clone size: few
J gene: TRBJ2-7
D gene: .
V gene: TRBV5-1
CDR3 protein: CASSLAGSSYEQYF
CDR3 DNA: TGCGCCAGCAGCTTGGCAGGGTCGTCCTACGAGCAGTACTTC

clone size: .
J gene: TRBJ1-2
D gene: .
V gene: TRBV2
CDR3 protein: CASGGTAYGYTF
CDR3 DNA: TGTGCCAGCGGGGGGACGGCCTATGGCTACACCTTC